The entry below describes one T cell receptor (beta chain). The data stem from a study of control samples from healthy donors and cancer patients. Germline lookup yields CDR1 LNHNV and CDR2 YYDKDF (reference sequence). The CDR3 runs to 17 residues. Trimming removed 0 bases from V and 3 bases from J; junction bases left unmatched: 8. The table came from immunoSEQ multiplex PCR; TCRdb's copy has only in-frame clones and leaves some out. In the table there are under 100,000 clones, over 90% of which are singletons. The gene calls are TRBV15 and TRBJ2-3, with 8 bases aligning to TRBD2. Source material: blood. The receptor was derived from a young woman in good health. CDR3 sequence reads: CATSRDQEIAGTDTQYF. The CDR3 DNA is TGTGCCACCAGCAGAGATCAGGAAATAGCGGGGACAGATACGCAGTATTTT.